Sequencing of this T cell receptor (beta chain) was carried out in a study of cytomegalovirus exposure and HLA in healthy donors. Whole-study results and caveats: According to a later analysis, donors in an Asian-associated ancestry cluster reportedly had fewer N-insertions than the approximately 670-donor mean. A link between a missense DCLRE1C variant and TCR beta V- and J-gene trimming emerged from a later analysis.

Germline V CDR1 and CDR2: WNHNN, SYGVQD (reference sequence). V lost 5 bases, J lost 1 base, and 7 bases stayed unmatched. The CDR3 covers 16 residues. With regard to this clone: Its specificity is not known.

Vbeta (60) and Jbeta (13) primers were used in the PCR. Method: immunoSEQ multiplex PCR; TCRdb's copy keeps in-frame clones and lacks some. The sample consists of approximately 270,000 clones, 75% to 85% of them appearing once. The sample was PBMCs. The sequence came from a girl aged 2-15 years in good health and CMV-seronegative. The genes are TRBV10-1 and TRBJ2-3; 9 bases map to TRBD2. CDR3 DNA: TGCGCCAGCAGTTCCCTAATAGCGGGAGGCACAGATACGCAGTATTTT. This codes for CASSSLIAGGTDTQYF.